The 7 T cell receptor beta chains given below trace back to one sample, sequenced in a study of T cell changes during pregnancy in multiple sclerosis. Clones were read by immunoSEQ multiplex PCR, and TCRdb kept only the in-frame ones, dropping some. The top ten clones hold 1.4% of a sample with 78,000 or so clones, 90% to 95% of them seen once. The material sequenced was peripheral blood, taken before pregnancy. The receptors derive from a female donor with multiple sclerosis, enrolled in a pregnancy study.

The chain employs TRBV6-6 and TRBJ2-5; 9 bases fit TRBD1. With V trimmed by 5 bases and J by 5 bases, 6 bases remained unmatched. Germline lookup yields CDR1 MNHNY and CDR2 SVGAGI (reference sequence). The CDR3 is 14 amino acids. In DNA form, the CDR3 reads TGTGCCAGCAGTAGAACAGGGGGCTACGAGACCCAGTACTTC. Its translation is CASSRTGGYETQYF.

This clone was recorded a few times. The chain recombines TRBV6-4 with TRBJ2-3, with D maybe TRBD1 (5 bases). V lost 0 bases and J lost 3, with 13 bases in between. This CDR3 region has 16 residues. The germline gives CDR1 MRHNA, CDR2 SNTAGT. CDR3: CASSDSDKGATDTQYF. DNA for the CDR3: TGTGCCAGCAGTGACTCGGACAAAGGGGCGACAGATACGCAGTATTTT.

J is TRBJ2-5 and V is TRBV6-6; 8 bases map to TRBD1. The CDR3 covers 14 residues. J was trimmed by 4 bases and V by 6 bases; bases with no gene match: 7. Germline V gene data show CDR1 as MNHNY and CDR2 as SVGAGI (reference sequence). The CDR3 loop reads CASRTPGGVETQYF. CDR3 sequence (DNA): TGTGCCAGCAGAACCCCAGGGGGCGTAGAGACCCAGTACTTC.

V is TRBV7-9 and J is TRBJ2-2, with TRBD1 matching 7 bases. The CDR3 runs to 16 residues. V lost 7 bases to trimming and J lost 5 bases; unmatched junction nucleotides: 13. Germline V gene sequence: CDR1 SEHNR, CDR2 FQNEAQ (reference sequence). The CDR3 reads CASTVDRELRTGELFF. The CDR3, as DNA: TGTGCCAGCACCGTAGACAGGGAACTCAGGACCGGGGAGCTGTTTTTT.

Of note for this clone: Other nucleotide sequences in the sample specify the same CDR3. This chain connects TRBV9 to TRBJ1-1; D remains ambiguous. The CDR3 runs to 11 residues. The germline gives CDR1 SGDLS, CDR2 YYNGEE. Trimming removed 3 bases at V and 5 bases at J, with 5 bases between. The CDR3 reads CASSAGTEAFF. For the CDR3, the DNA is TGTGCCAGCAGCGCGGGGACTGAAGCTTTCTTT.

The chain links TRBV5-5 to TRBJ1-1; weak D call: TRBD1 (5 bases). Trimming left V 3 bases short and J 6 bases short, with 12 bases between. The germline CDR1 and CDR2 sequences are SGHKS and YYEKEE (reference sequence). This CDR3 is 13 amino acids long. The CDR3 coding sequence is TGTGCCAGCAGCTATCTACAGGATTCTGAAGCTTTCTTT. Protein sequence: CASSYLQDSEAFF. Complete variable domain (other parts from reference TRBV5-5 and TRBJ1-1): DAGVTQSPTHLIKTRGQQVTLRCSPISGHKSVSWYQQVLGQGPQFIFQYYEKEERGRGNFPDRFSARQFPNYSSELNVNALLLGDSALYLCASSYLQDSEAFFGQGTRLTVV.

The chain carries TRBV9 and TRBJ2-7, with 7 bases matching TRBD1. Germline CDR1 and CDR2: SGDLS and YYNGEE. The V segment lost 0 bases and the J segment 2 bases; nucleotides outside the gene matches: 2. CDR3 length equals 14 residues. The CDR3 sequence: CASSVEQGPYEQYF. The CDR3 bases are TGTGCCAGCAGCGTAGAACAGGGGCCCTACGAGCAGTACTTC.